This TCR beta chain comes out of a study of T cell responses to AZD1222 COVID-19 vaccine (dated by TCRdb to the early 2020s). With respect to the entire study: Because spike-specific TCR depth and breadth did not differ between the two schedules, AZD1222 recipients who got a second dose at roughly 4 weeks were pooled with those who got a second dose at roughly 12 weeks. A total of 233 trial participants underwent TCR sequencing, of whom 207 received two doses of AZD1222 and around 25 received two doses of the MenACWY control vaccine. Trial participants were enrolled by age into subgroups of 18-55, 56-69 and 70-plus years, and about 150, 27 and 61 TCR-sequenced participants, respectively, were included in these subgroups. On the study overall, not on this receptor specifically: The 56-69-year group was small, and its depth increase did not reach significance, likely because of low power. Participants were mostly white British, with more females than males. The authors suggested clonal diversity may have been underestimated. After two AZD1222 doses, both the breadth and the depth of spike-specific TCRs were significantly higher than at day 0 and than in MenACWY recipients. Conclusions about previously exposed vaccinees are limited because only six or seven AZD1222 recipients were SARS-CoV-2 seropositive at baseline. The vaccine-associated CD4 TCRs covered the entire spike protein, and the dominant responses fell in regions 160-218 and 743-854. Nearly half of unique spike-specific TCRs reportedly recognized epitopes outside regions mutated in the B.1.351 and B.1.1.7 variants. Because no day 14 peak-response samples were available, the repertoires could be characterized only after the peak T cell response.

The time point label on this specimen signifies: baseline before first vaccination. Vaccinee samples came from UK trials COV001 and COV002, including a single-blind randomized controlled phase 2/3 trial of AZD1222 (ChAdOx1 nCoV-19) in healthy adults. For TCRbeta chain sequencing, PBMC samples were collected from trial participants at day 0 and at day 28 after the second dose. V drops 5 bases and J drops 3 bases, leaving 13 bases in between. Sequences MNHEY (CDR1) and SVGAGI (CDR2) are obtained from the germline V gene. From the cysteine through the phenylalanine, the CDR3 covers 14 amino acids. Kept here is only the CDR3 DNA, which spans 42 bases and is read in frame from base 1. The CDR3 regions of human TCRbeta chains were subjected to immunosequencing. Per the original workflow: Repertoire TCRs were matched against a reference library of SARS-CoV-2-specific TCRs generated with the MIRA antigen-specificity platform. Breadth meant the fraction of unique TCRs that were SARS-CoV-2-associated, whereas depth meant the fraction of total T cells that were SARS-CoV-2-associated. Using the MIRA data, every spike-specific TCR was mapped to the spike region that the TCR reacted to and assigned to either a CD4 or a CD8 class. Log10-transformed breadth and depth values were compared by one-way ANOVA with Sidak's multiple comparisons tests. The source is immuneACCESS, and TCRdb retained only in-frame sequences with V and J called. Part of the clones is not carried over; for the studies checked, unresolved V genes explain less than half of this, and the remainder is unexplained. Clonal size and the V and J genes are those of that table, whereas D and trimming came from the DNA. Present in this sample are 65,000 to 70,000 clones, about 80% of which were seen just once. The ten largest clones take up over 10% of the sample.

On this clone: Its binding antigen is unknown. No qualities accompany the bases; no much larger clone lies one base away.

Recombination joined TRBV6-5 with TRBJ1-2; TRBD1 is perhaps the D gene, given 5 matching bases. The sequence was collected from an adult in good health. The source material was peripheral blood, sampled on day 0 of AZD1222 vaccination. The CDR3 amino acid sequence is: CASSRGVGDYGYTF. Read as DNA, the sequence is TGTGCCAGCAGTCGGGGAGTGGGGGACTATGGCTACACCTTC.